This TCR beta chain is drawn from a study of blood T cell repertoires in COVID-19. Study in general: The United States, Italy and Spain supplied acute and convalescent COVID-19 samples. Sample material is recorded as cDNA or gDNA derived from T cells, B-cell-depleted T cells, or PBMCs.

Authors' methods: Reference gene primer amplification gave estimated nucleated cell counts. TCRdb's copy holds only in-frame clones and misses some; the assay was immunoSEQ multiplex PCR. That table furnishes V, J and clone size, whereas the DNA furnished D and trimming. Of about 310,000 clones listed, around 87% are singletons. Germline CDR1 reads MDHEN; CDR2 reads SYDVKM. The CDR3 covers 16 residues. Trimming removed 5 bases at V and 5 bases at J, with 22 bases between. This sequence was found in a man aged 50-59 years with active or convalescent COVID-19. Sequencing was done on a sample of peripheral blood. V gene TRBV28 combines with J gene TRBJ2-7, with D maybe TRBD2 (6 bases). CDR3 sequence reads: CASSEPTGGRRNEQYF. The DNA of the CDR3 is TGTGCCAGCAGTGAACCTACAGGAGGGCGAAGAAACGAGCAGTACTTC.